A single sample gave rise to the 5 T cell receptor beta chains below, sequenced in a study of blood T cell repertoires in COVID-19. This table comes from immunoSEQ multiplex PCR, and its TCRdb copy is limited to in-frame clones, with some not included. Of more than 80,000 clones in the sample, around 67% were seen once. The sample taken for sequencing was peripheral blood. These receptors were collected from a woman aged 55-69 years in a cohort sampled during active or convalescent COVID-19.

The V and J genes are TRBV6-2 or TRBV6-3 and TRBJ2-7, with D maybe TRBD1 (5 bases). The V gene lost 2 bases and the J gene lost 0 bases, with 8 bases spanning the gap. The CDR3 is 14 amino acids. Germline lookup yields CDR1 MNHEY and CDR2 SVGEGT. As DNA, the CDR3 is TGTGCCAGCAGTTACGGGGCGAGCTCCTACGAGCAGTACTTC. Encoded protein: CASSYGASSYEQYF.

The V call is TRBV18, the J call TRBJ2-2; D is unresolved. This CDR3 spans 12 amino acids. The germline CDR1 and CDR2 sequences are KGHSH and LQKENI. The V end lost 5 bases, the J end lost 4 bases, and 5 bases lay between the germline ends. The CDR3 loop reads CASSAGTGELFF. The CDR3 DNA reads TGTGCCAGCTCAGCAGGCACCGGGGAGCTGTTTTTT. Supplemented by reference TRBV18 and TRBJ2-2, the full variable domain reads NAGVMQNPRHLVRRRGQEARLRCSPMKGHSHVYWYRQLPEEGLKFMVYLQKENIIDESGMPKERFSAEFPKEGPSILRIQQVVRGDSAAYFCASSAGTGELFFGEGSRLTVL.

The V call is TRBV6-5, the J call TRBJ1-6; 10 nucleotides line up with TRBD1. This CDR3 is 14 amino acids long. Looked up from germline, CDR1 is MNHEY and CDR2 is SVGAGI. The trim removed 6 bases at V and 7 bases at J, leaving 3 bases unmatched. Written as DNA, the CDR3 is TGTGCCAGCAGAGGGACAGGGGAGAATTCACCCCTCCACTTT. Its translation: CASRGTGENSPLHF.

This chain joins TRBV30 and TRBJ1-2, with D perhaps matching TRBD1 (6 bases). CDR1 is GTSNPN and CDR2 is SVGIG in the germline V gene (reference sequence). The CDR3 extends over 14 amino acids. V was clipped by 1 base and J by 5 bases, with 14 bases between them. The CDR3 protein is CAWSGKDSWYGYTF. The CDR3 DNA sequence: TGTGCCTGGAGTGGAAAGGACAGCTGGTATGGCTACACCTTC.

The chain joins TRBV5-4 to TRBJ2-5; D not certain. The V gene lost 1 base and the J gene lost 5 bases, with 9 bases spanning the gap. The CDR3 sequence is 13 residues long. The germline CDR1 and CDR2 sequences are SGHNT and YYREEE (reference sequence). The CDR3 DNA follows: TGTGCCAGCAGCTTGAACCTCGGGGAGACCCAGTACTTC. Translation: CASSLNLGETQYF.